These 12 T cell receptor beta chains were sequenced from one sample in a study of beta chain features in type 1 diabetes. All of the isolated RNA was reverse transcribed, so expressed TCRB transcripts were sequenced. Libraries were prepared by immunoSEQ multiplex PCR; TCRdb keeps only in-frame clonotypes and omits some of them. The data contain about 150,000 clones, 11% of them singletons. What was sequenced was central memory CD4+ T cells from blood. All receptors come from a man aged 18 to 29 in good health.

The CDR3 DNA follows: TGCAGCGTTGGACAGGGGGGCGAGCAGTACTTC. It encodes CSVGQGGEQYF. The rearrangement uses TRBV29-1 and TRBJ2-7, with TRBD1 identical over 9 bases. Germline V CDR1 and CDR2: SQVTM, ANQGSEA. V was clipped by 4 bases and J by 6 bases; unmatched bases: 1. The length of the CDR3 is 11 residues.

This CDR3 reads CAWIRGGRNTQYF. CDR3 DNA: TGTGCCTGGATCCGAGGTGGGAGAAATACGCAGTATTTT. The rearrangement links TRBV30 to TRBJ2-3; perhaps TRBD2 as D (5 bases). Germline V lookup: CDR1 GTSNPN, CDR2 SVGIG (reference sequence). The CDR3 sequence is 13 residues long. V was trimmed by 4 bases and J by 7 bases, leaving 15 bases between them. The full variable domain, its missing parts supplied by reference TRBV30 and TRBJ2-3, is SQTIHQWPATLVQPVGSPLSLECTVEGTSNPNLYWYRQAAGRGLQLLFYSVGIGQISSEVPQNLSASRPQDRQFILSSKKLLLSDSGFYLCAWIRGGRNTQYFGPGTRLTVL.

This rearrangement joins TRBV5-1 to TRBJ2-7; no clear D gene. Germline-derived CDR1 and CDR2 are SGHRS and YFSETQ. This CDR3 has 12 amino acids. The ends were cut back, 4 bases at V and 0 bases at J, with 5 bases in the middle. CDR3 residues: CASSKSSYEQYF. The DNA of the CDR3 is TGCGCCAGCAGCAAAAGCTCCTACGAGCAGTACTTC.

This clone was recorded many times. V is TRBV19 and J is TRBJ2-4; no firm D call. The V gene's germline CDR1 is LNHDA and CDR2 SQIVND (reference sequence). This CDR3 region has 14 residues. V gave up 1 base and J gave up 8 bases, with 12 bases separating them. CDR3 DNA: TGTGCCAGTAGTATAGGTGGCCTCGGACACATTCAGTACTTC. It encodes CASSIGGLGHIQYF.

The sample holds a few counts of this clone. The rearrangement uses TRBV5-1 and TRBJ2-3; D remains unclear. Germline-derived CDR1 and CDR2 are SGHRS and YFSETQ. V lost 7 bases to trimming and J lost 4 bases, with 13 bases between them. The CDR3 spans 13 residues. The CDR3 DNA is TGCGCCAGCGGACCACCGGGCGCAGATACGCAGTATTTT. Translated, it gives CASGPPGADTQYF.

This clone occurred a few times. The sample contains more than one DNA sequence encoding this CDR3. The rearrangement links TRBV18 to TRBJ1-1; no reliable D call. This CDR3 contains 13 residues. The V gene's germline CDR1 is KGHSH and CDR2 LQKENI. V shed 3 bases and J shed 0 bases, with 5 bases lying between them. CDR3 sequence (DNA): TGTGCCAGCTCACCGTTAATGAACACTGAAGCTTTCTTT. It encodes CASSPLMNTEAFF.

The gene calls are TRBV5-1 and TRBJ1-4, with TRBD1 matching 7 bases. CDR3 length: 14 residues. Germline-derived CDR1 and CDR2 are SGHRS and YFSETQ. The ends lost 0 bases at V and 10 bases at J; junction bases unmatched: 6. CDR3 region: CASSLGQGVGKLFF. For the CDR3, the DNA is TGCGCCAGCAGCTTGGGACAGGGCGTCGGAAAACTGTTTTTT.

The V and J genes are TRBV7-3 and TRBJ1-5; D is possibly TRBD1 (6 bases). Germline V gene data show CDR1 as SGHTA and CDR2 as FQGTGA. The V gene lost 4 bases and the J gene lost 2 bases, with 9 bases spanning the gap. The CDR3 extends over 14 amino acids. CDR3 amino acids: CASSSRQGNQPQHF. The CDR3 coding sequence is TGTGCCAGCAGCTCGCGACAGGGCAATCAGCCCCAGCATTTT.

In this sample, this clone turned up a few times. The chain joins TRBV29-1 to TRBJ1-5, with a weak D call TRBD1 (6 bases). V lost 6 bases, J lost 10 bases, and 19 bases lay in between. The CDR3 has 13 amino acids. Germline CDR1 and CDR2: SQVTM and ANQGSEA. This chain's CDR3 is CSVGGGDSDPQHF. CDR3 coding DNA: TGCAGCGTCGGAGGGGGGGACTCTGACCCCCAGCATTTT.

This clone was observed at least ten times. The V gene is TRBV9, the J gene TRBJ1-5; D remains unclear. This CDR3 has 15 amino acids. The germline V gene has CDR1 SGDLS and CDR2 YYNGEE. The V gene lost 4 bases and the J gene lost 1 base, with 12 bases spanning the gap. CDR3 sequence reads: CASSPSVGSNQPQHF. The CDR3 DNA reads as TGTGCCAGCAGCCCGTCTGTGGGCAGCAATCAGCCCCAGCATTTT.

Ten or more counts support this clone. This sequence joins TRBV9 and TRBJ1-2; possibly TRBD1 for D (5 bases). Trimming shortened V by 0 bases and J by 9 bases, and 12 bases separated the two germline ends. The CDR3 runs 13 residues. Germline CDR1 reads SGDLS; CDR2 reads YYNGEE. The CDR3 bases are TGTGCCAGCAGCGTAGCGAGTCAGGGAAGCTACACCTTC. This translates into CASSVASQGSYTF.

This clone was found a few times. V usage is TRBV28 and J usage is TRBJ2-3; 9 nucleotides line up with TRBD1. Germline CDR1 reads MDHEN; CDR2 reads SYDVKM. The CDR3 length is 14 residues. The ends lost 5 bases at V and 6 bases at J; junction bases unmatched: 6. CDR3 coding DNA: TGTGCCAGCAGTCCGGACAGGGGCGGGGATACGCAGTATTTT. Its translation is CASSPDRGGDTQYF.